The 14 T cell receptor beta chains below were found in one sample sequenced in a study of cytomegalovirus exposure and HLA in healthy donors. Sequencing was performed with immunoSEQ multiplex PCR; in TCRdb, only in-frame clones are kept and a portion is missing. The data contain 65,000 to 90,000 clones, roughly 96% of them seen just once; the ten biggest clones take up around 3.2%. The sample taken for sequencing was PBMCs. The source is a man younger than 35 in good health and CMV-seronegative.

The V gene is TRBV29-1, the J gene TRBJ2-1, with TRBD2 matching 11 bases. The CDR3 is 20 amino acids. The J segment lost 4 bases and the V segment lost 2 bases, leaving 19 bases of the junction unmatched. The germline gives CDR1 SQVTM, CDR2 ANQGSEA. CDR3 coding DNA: TGCAGCGTTGAACCTGTCCGGCTAGCGGGGGGTCCTCCCGCATACAATGAGCAGTTCTTC. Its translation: CSVEPVRLAGGPPAYNEQFF.

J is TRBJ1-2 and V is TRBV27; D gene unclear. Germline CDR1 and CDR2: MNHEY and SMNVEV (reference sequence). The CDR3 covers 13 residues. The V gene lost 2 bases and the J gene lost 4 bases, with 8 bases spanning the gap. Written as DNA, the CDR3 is TGTGCCAGCAGTTTAGGCCCGGGCTATGGCTACACCTTC. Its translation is CASSLGPGYGYTF.

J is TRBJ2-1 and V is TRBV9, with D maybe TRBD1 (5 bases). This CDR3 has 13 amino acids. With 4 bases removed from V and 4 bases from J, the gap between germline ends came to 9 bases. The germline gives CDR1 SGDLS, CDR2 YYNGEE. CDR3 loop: CASSQSGYNEQFF. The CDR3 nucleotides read TGTGCCAGCAGCCAATCAGGGTACAATGAGCAGTTCTTC.

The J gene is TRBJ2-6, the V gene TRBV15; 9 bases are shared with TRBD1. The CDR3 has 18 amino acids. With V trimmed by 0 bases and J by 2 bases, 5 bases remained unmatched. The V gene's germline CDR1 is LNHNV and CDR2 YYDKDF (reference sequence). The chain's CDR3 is CATSRDRDRVTGANVLTF. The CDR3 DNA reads TGTGCCACCAGCAGAGATAGGGACAGGGTTACTGGGGCCAACGTCCTGACTTTC.

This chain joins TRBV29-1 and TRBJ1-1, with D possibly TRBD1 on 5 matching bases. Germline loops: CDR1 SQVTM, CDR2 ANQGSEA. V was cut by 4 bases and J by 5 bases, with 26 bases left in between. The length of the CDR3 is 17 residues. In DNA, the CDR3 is TGCAGCGTTGCGGAGGTGGGGGGGGTTGGGGAGAATACTGAAGCTTTCTTT. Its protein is CSVAEVGGVGENTEAFF. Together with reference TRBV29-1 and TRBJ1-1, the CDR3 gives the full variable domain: SAVISQKPSRDICQRGTSLTIQCQVDSQVTMMFWYRQQPGQSLTLIATANQGSEATYESGFVIDKFPISRPNLTFSTLTVSNMSPEDSSIYLCSVAEVGGVGENTEAFFGQGTRLTVV.

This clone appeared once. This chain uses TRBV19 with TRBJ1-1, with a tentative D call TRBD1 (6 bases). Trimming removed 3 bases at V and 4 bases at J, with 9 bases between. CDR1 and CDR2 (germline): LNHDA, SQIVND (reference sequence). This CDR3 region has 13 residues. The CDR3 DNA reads TGTGCCAGTAGTATCGGGGGGCTCACTGAAGCTTTCTTT. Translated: CASSIGGLTEAFF.

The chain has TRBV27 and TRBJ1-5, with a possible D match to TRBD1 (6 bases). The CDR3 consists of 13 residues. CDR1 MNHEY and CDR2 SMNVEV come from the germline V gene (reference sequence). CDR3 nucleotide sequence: TGTGCGATTTCGAGGGGGAGGGATCAGCCCCAGCATTTT. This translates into CAISRGRDQPQHF.

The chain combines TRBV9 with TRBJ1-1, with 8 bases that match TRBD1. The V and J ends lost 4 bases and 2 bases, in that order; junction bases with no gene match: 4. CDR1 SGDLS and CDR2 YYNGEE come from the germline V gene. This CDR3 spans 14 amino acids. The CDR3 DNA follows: TGTGCCAGCAGCTTCGACAGGGGTAACACTGAAGCTTTCTTT. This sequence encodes CASSFDRGNTEAFF.

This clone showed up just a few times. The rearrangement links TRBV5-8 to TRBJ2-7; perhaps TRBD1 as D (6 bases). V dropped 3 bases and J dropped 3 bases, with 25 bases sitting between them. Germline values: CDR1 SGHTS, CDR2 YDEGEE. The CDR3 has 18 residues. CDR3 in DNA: TGTGCCAGCAGCTCGCCCGGGCGCTTAGGGGGTATAGGCTACGAGCAGTACTTC. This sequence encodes CASSSPGRLGGIGYEQYF. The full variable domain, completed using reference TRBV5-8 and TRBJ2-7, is EAGVTQSPTHLIKTRGQQATLRCSPISGHTSVYWYQQALGLGLQFLLWYDEGEERNRGNFPPRFSGRQFPNYSSELNVNALELEDSALYLCASSSPGRLGGIGYEQYFGPGTRLTVT.

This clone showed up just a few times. CDR3 sequence: CASRSYSNQPQHF. In DNA form, the CDR3 reads TGTGCCAGCAGGTCGTATAGCAATCAGCCCCAGCATTTT. The chain combines TRBV27 with TRBJ1-5; D is ambiguous. Trimming removed 6 bases from V and 0 bases from J, with 6 bases in between. The length of the CDR3 is 13 residues. CDR1 is MNHEY and CDR2 is SMNVEV in the germline V gene (reference sequence).

CDR3 loop: CASSPQVSNQPQHF. CDR3 nucleotide sequence: TGTGCCAGTAGTCCACAGGTCTCCAATCAGCCCCAGCATTTT. V and J are TRBV19 and TRBJ1-5, with D possibly being TRBD1 (5 bases). Trimming pared 5 bases from V and 3 bases from J, leaving 11 bases between. Germline CDR1 and CDR2: LNHDA and SQIVND (reference sequence). The CDR3 is made up of 14 amino acids. Drawing the rest from reference TRBV19 and TRBJ1-5, the complete variable domain is DGGITQSPKYLFRKEGQNVTLSCEQNLNHDAMYWYRQDPGQGLRLIYYSQIVNDFQKGDIAEGYSVSREKKESFPLTVTSAQKNPTAFYLCASSPQVSNQPQHFGDGTRLSIL.

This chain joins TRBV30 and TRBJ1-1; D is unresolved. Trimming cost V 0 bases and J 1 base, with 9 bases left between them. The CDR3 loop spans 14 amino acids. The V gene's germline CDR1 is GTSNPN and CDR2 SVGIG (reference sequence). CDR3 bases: TGTGCCTGGAGTGTACTACACCAGAACACTGAAGCTTTCTTT. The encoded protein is CAWSVLHQNTEAFF.

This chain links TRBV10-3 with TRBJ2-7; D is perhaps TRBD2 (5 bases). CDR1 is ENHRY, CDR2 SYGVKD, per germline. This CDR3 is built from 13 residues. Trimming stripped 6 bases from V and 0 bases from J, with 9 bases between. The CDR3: CAIRLDTSYEQYF. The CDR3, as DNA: TGTGCCATCAGACTAGATACCTCCTACGAGCAGTACTTC.

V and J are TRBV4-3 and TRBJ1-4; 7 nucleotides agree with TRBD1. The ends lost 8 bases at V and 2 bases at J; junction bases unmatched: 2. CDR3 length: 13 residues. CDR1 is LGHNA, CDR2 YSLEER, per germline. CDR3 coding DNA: TGCGCCAGCGGGACAGTGACTAATGAAAAACTGTTTTTT. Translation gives CASGTVTNEKLFF.